This T cell receptor beta chain was identified during a study of OX40 agonist ivuxolimab in advanced cancers. Context from the whole study: Ivuxolimab, which targeted the costimulatory receptor OX40 (CD134), was an agonistic, fully human IgG2 monoclonal antibody. Intravenous ivuxolimab was administered to patients every 2 weeks at six dose levels: 0.01, 0.1, 0.3, 1.5, 3 and 10 mg/kg. Among the roughly 54 dose-escalation patients, approximately 20 had hepatocellular carcinoma, about 15 melanoma, 9 renal cell carcinoma and 9 head and neck cancer. In the dose-escalation cohort, 82.7% of patients were male, and the mean age was approximately 60 years, with a range of roughly 23 to 85. Patients were allowed to have had prior anti-PD-1, anti-PD-L1 or anti-CTLA-4 therapy, and 40% to 45% of the dose-escalation patients had been treated with checkpoint inhibitors. Partial responses occurred in three dose-escalation patients, of whom one had hepatocellular carcinoma and two had cutaneous melanoma. Peripheral TCRbeta sequencing aimed to test whether ivuxolimab altered TCR sequence diversity and caused clonal T-cell expansion. The paper describes the monotherapy dose-escalation part (N of about 47 patients) of the phase I trial of ivuxolimab. What the authors observed across the whole study: In the 0.1-3.0 mg/kg groups, partial responders were among the patients with the lowest normalized peripheral clonal expansion, particularly in CD8+ T cells. The antigen specificity of the peripheral T cells that underwent clonal expansion was not determined. After ivuxolimab, more expanded clones were found on average in CD8+ T cells than in CD4+ T cells. Clonal expansion of both CD4+ and CD8+ blood T cells was observed from baseline to week 6 at doses 0.1 to 3.0 mg/kg. Low levels of normalized T-cell clonal expansion were also shown by some nonresponding patients.

The trial excluded patients who had a history of autoimmune disease or were on systemic immunosuppression. In every dose cohort, peripheral blood was drawn for TCR sequencing at baseline, cycle 4 day 1, and cycle 7 day 1. Samples came from an open-label, multicenter, first-in-human phase I dose-escalation trial of ivuxolimab. Adults with locally advanced or metastatic melanoma, renal cell, hepatocellular, or head and neck squamous cell carcinoma were enrolled in the trial. Before TCR sequencing, CD4+ T cells and CD8+ T cells from peripheral blood were sorted into separate populations. Genomic DNA was extracted from sorted cells for sequencing of the TCRbeta CDR3 region. The immunoSEQ Assay was used to sequence the TCRbeta CDR3 regions. Drawn from immuneACCESS, this table holds only the in-frame rearrangements with V and J called that TCRdb kept. Clones are partly lost; checked studies trace under half to an unresolved V gene and leave the rest unexplained. Present in this sample are roughly 90,000 clones, 87% of which were seen just once. Of the sample, 1.1% to 1.5% falls within the top ten clones.

According to the germline V gene, CDR1 reads SQVTM and CDR2 reads ANQGSEA. Trimming accounts for 6 bases at V and 6 bases at J, while the number of junction bases matched to no gene is 8. CDR3 length: 13 amino acids, cysteine to phenylalanine. Kept here is only the CDR3 DNA, which spans 39 bases and is read in frame from base 1. Worth noting for this clone: Its recognized antigen is unknown. Per-base quality was not reported, and no clone a single base away is much larger than it.

The V and J genes are TRBV29-1 and TRBJ2-7, with TRBD1 matching 10 junction bases. The starting material was CD4+ or CD8+ T cells sorted from blood, obtained in a trial of the OX40 agonist ivuxolimab. The receptor was derived from an adult with an advanced solid tumor such as melanoma, head and neck, liver or kidney cancer. The DNA sequence reads TGCAGCGTCTCACCGGGACAGGGGTCCGAGCAGTACTTC. Its amino acids are CSVSPGQGSEQYF.